The 24 T cell receptor beta chains below were found in one sample sequenced in a study of blood T cell repertoires in COVID-19. Repertoires were generated with immunoSEQ multiplex PCR, while TCRdb's copy carries only in-frame clones and drops some. The table records about 230,000 clones, about 91% of them present only once. The sequenced sample consisted of PBMCs or T cells enriched from blood (not recorded which). The receptors here all came from a woman aged 40-49 years with acute COVID-19.

CDR3 in amino acids: CASSLGGNANTIYF. The DNA of the CDR3 is TGTGCCAGCAGCCTGGGGGGGAACGCGAACACCATATATTTT. This chain joins TRBV9 and TRBJ1-3; tentative D call: TRBD1 (5 bases). CDR1 SGDLS and CDR2 YYNGEE come from the germline V gene. The CDR3 has 14 residues. V shed 4 bases and J shed 7 bases, with 15 bases lying between them.

The J gene is TRBJ2-1, the V gene TRBV18, with 8 nucleotides matching TRBD2. The CDR3 is 17 amino acids. V gave up 3 bases and J gave up 2 bases; unmatched junction bases: 9. Per germline, CDR1 KGHSH and CDR2 LQKENI. The CDR3 spells CASSPPGGAGAYNEQFF. CDR3 DNA: TGTGCCAGCTCACCCCCGGGGGGAGCGGGAGCCTACAATGAGCAGTTCTTC. Together with reference TRBV18 and TRBJ2-1, the CDR3 gives the full variable domain: NAGVMQNPRHLVRRRGQEARLRCSPMKGHSHVYWYRQLPEEGLKFMVYLQKENIIDESGMPKERFSAEFPKEGPSILRIQQVVRGDSAAYFCASSPPGGAGAYNEQFFGPGTRLTVL.

The chain couples TRBV11-3 to TRBJ2-3, with D maybe TRBD2 (7 bases). V lost 5 bases and J lost 0, with 21 bases in between. CDR1 is SGHNT, CDR2 YENEEA, per germline. The CDR3 has 18 residues. The CDR3 bases are TGTGCCAGCAGCAGAGGGGGGAGGGCTAGCGCAAGCACAGATACGCAGTATTTT. This sequence encodes CASSRGGRASASTDTQYF. Variable domain in full (rest from reference TRBV11-3 and TRBJ2-3): EAGVVQSPRYKIIEKKQPVAFWCNPISGHNTLYWYLQNLGQGPELLIRYENEEAVDDSQLPKDRFSAERLKGVDSTLKIQPAELGDSAVYLCASSRGGRASASTDTQYFGPGTRLTVL.

This clone was found a few times. J is TRBJ2-1 and V is TRBV9, with D possibly matching TRBD2 (6 bases). Trimming removed 2 bases from V and 5 bases from J, with 11 bases in between. Germline-derived CDR1 and CDR2 are SGDLS and YYNGEE. CDR3 length: 14 amino acids. The CDR3 DNA follows: TGTGCCAGCAGCGTGGGCGGGGAAAACAATGAGCAGTTCTTC. Translating it yields CASSVGGENNEQFF. Full variable domain (missing parts from reference TRBV9 and TRBJ2-1): DSGVTQTPKHLITATGQRVTLRCSPRSGDLSVYWYQQSLDQGLQFLIQYYNGEERAKGNILERFSAQQFPDLHSELNLSSLELGDSALYFCASSVGGENNEQFFGPGTRLTVL.

As concerns this clone: Sequence at one end of the junction differs from germline and may be a read error. The chain has TRBV25-1 and TRBJ1-2; 10 bases are shared with TRBD1. The CDR3 is 16 amino acids. Germline V CDR1 and CDR2: MGHDK, SYGVNS. The CDR3 bases are TGTGCCAGCAGTGGTTTAGGGACAGGGGTACTCTATGGCTACATCTTC. Translated: CASSGLGTGVLYGYIF.

The gene calls are TRBV5-5 and TRBJ1-1; D is perhaps TRBD1 (6 bases). The CDR3 covers 16 residues. V gave up 5 bases and J gave up 5 bases, with 22 bases separating them. Per the germline V gene, CDR1 is SGHKS and CDR2 is YYEKEE (reference sequence). CDR3 bases: TGTGCCAGCAGGCTTAGTGGGGGCTGGGGGAGAACTGAAGCTTTCTTT. This codes for CASRLSGGWGRTEAFF.

CDR3 loop: CASSPRQGETGYTF. Here the CDR3 DNA reads TGTGCCAGCAGCCCCAGACAGGGAGAGACCGGCTACACCTTC. V gene TRBV7-8 combines with J gene TRBJ1-2, with TRBD1 matching over 7 bases. This CDR3 region has 14 residues. In germline, CDR1 is SGHVS, CDR2 FQNEAQ. Trimming took 5 bases from V and 8 from J; bases not matched to a gene: 11.

CDR3 coding DNA: TGTGCCAGCTCCCCGTTTGGGGGCCCGAATGAGCAGTTCTTC. It is translated as CASSPFGGPNEQFF. The chain has TRBV18 and TRBJ2-1; possible D gene TRBD1, 6 bases. The germline V and J ends were trimmed by 6 bases and 7 bases, with 16 bases remaining between them. The CDR3 is 14 residues long. Germline loops: CDR1 KGHSH, CDR2 LQKENI.

The rearrangement links TRBV10-1 to TRBJ2-1; possibly TRBD1 for D (6 bases). The germline gives CDR1 WNHNN, CDR2 SYGVQD (reference sequence). This CDR3 spans 16 amino acids. Trimming left V 8 bases short and J 7 bases short, with 24 bases between. This chain's CDR3 is CASGLGALGLVNEQFF. Here the CDR3 DNA reads TGCGCCAGCGGCCTGGGGGCACTTGGGTTAGTGAATGAGCAGTTCTTC.

This clone was counted at least ten times. The chain couples TRBV27 to TRBJ1-2; a possible D gene is TRBD1 (5 bases). The CDR3 is 16 residues long. V dropped 7 bases and J dropped 1 base, with 19 bases sitting between them. Germline V gene lookup returns CDR1 MNHEY and CDR2 SMNVEV (reference sequence). CDR3 in amino acids: CASTPPSEGHNYGYTF. For the CDR3, the DNA is TGTGCCAGCACCCCTCCCTCCGAAGGACATAACTATGGCTACACCTTC.

The gene calls are TRBV14 and TRBJ2-7; 10 nucleotides agree with TRBD2. Germline-derived CDR1 and CDR2 are SGHDN and FVKESK. The CDR3 sequence is 19 residues long. V shed 4 bases, J shed 2 bases, and the junction held 17 bases outside the gene matches. The CDR3 reads CASSRPGASGRVGAYEQYV. The CDR3, as DNA: TGTGCCAGCAGCCGCCCCGGGGCTAGCGGGAGAGTAGGGGCCTACGAGCAGTACGTC.

The gene calls are TRBV4-3 and TRBJ2-3; 8 nucleotides line up with TRBD1. Looked up from germline, CDR1 is LGHNA and CDR2 is YSLEER. The ends lost 4 bases at V and 7 bases at J; junction bases unmatched: 10. The CDR3 sequence is 15 residues long. In DNA, the CDR3 is TGCGCCAGCAGCCCCAGAGGACAGGGAGGACATACGCAGTATTTT. As protein: CASSPRGQGGHTQYF.

The V and J genes are TRBV5-1 and TRBJ2-5; a weak D match, TRBD2 (5 bases). This CDR3 comprises 14 residues. V was trimmed by 4 bases and J by 0 bases, leaving 10 bases between them. In germline, CDR1 is SGHRS, CDR2 YFSETQ. The DNA of the CDR3 is TGCGCCAGCAGCCCCCAGACTAACCAAGAGACCCAGTACTTC. Translation gives CASSPQTNQETQYF.

V gene TRBV24-1 combines with J gene TRBJ2-4; TRBD1 agrees at 11 bases. Germline V gene lookup returns CDR1 KGHDR and CDR2 SFDVKD. The CDR3 spans 16 residues. The trim removed 3 bases at V and 10 bases at J, leaving 10 bases unmatched. DNA for the CDR3: TGTGCCACCAGTGATAAAGGGACAGGGGGTCGAGGGATTCAGTACTTC. This codes for CATSDKGTGGRGIQYF.

This clone occurred once. The rearrangement uses TRBV4-3 and TRBJ1-1, with 9 positions matching TRBD1. CDR1 is LGHNA, CDR2 YSLEER, per germline. The trim removed 3 bases at V and 7 bases at J, leaving 12 bases unmatched. The CDR3 is 16 residues long. The DNA of the CDR3 is TGCGCCAGCAGCCACACTATCCAGACAGGGGGAGATGAAGCTTTCTTT. Amino acids: CASSHTIQTGGDEAFF.

The chain has TRBV27 and TRBJ2-3, with 14 bases fitting TRBD2. This CDR3 spans 16 amino acids. Per germline, CDR1 MNHEY and CDR2 SMNVEV (reference sequence). Trimming took 5 bases from V and 8 from J; bases not matched to a gene: 9. DNA for the CDR3: TGTGCCAGCAGTGCCCAGACTAGCGGGAGGGCCGGTACGCAGTATTTT. Protein sequence: CASSAQTSGRAGTQYF.

This clone turned up a few times. The genes are TRBV29-1 and TRBJ2-7; 10 nucleotides match TRBD1. From germline, CDR1 is SQVTM and CDR2 ANQGSEA. The J segment lost 6 bases and the V segment lost 3 bases, leaving 8 bases of the junction unmatched. The CDR3 is 14 amino acids. This chain's CDR3 is CSVDSGTGASEQYF. The DNA for the CDR3 is TGCAGCGTTGATTCAGGGACAGGGGCGTCCGAGCAGTACTTC.

V and J are TRBV10-2 and TRBJ1-4; D is unclear. The ends were cut back, 4 bases at V and 0 bases at J, with 6 bases in the middle. The germline CDR1 and CDR2 sequences are WSHSY and SAAADI. This CDR3 has 14 residues. The CDR3 protein is CASSVVATNEKLFF. The CDR3 coding sequence is TGCGCCAGCAGTGTAGTCGCAACTAATGAAAAACTGTTTTTT.

This chain connects TRBV28 to TRBJ1-2, with 9 nucleotides matching TRBD1. CDR1 and CDR2 (germline): MDHEN, SYDVKM. The trim removed 9 bases at V and 5 bases at J, leaving 16 bases unmatched. The CDR3 spans 16 residues. CDR3 coding DNA: TGTGCCAGTGGGGGGACCGGGACAGGGTTTATTTATGGCTACACCTTC. Its protein product is CASGGTGTGFIYGYTF.

J is TRBJ1-5 and V is TRBV6-5; 9 bases are shared with TRBD1. This CDR3 region has 15 residues. Germline V gene data show CDR1 as MNHEY and CDR2 as SVGAGI. After removal of 6 bases from V and 5 bases from J, the junction contained 8 bases not matched to a gene. CDR3 in amino acids: CASRRTGGADQPQHF. The CDR3, as DNA: TGTGCCAGCAGACGAACAGGGGGCGCGGATCAGCCCCAGCATTTT.

Only a few counts were recorded for this clone. The J gene is TRBJ2-5, the V gene TRBV5-1; 11 nucleotides align to TRBD2. Germline CDR1 reads SGHRS; CDR2 reads YFSETQ. V was pared by 3 bases and J by 0 bases, with 4 bases of the junction left unmatched. The CDR3 spans 16 residues. The CDR3 DNA sequence: TGCGCCAGCAGCTCGACTAGCGGGGCATACCAAGAGACCCAGTACTTC. Translated, it gives CASSSTSGAYQETQYF.

V and J are TRBV6-2 or TRBV6-3 and TRBJ2-1; 8 bases map to TRBD1. CDR3 size: 17 residues. J lost 6 bases, V lost 0 bases, and 10 bases had no gene match. Germline V gives CDR1 MNHEY, CDR2 SVGEGT. CDR3 loop: CASSYSIRQGAINEQFF. The CDR3 nucleotides are TGTGCCAGCAGTTACTCGATCCGCCAGGGGGCTATCAATGAGCAGTTCTTC.

The CDR3 sequence is CASSPRLEAGGYTF. CDR3 coding DNA: TGTGCCAGCAGCCCTAGGTTGGAGGCAGGTGGCTACACCTTC. This chain uses TRBV9 with TRBJ1-2; D not resolved. CDR1 is SGDLS and CDR2 is YYNGEE in the germline V gene. Trimming removed 4 bases at V and 7 bases at J, with 17 bases between. This CDR3 is 14 amino acids long.

The count of this clone is one. The chain employs TRBV5-4 and TRBJ1-6; D is unclear. The germline V gene encodes CDR1 SGHNT and CDR2 YYREEE (reference sequence). The CDR3 covers 18 residues. The V end lost 4 bases, the J end lost 3 bases, and 20 bases lay between the germline ends. The CDR3 sequence is CASSLKIGGDLYNSPLHF. The DNA of the CDR3 is TGTGCCAGCAGCCTGAAGATTGGAGGTGACCTCTATAATTCACCCCTCCACTTT.